This T cell receptor beta chain was sequenced for a study of cytomegalovirus exposure and HLA in healthy donors. The CDR3 covers 15 residues. V was shortened by 1 base and J by 2 bases, with 11 bases between the two germline ends. Germline CDR1 and CDR2: SEHNR and FQNEAQ (reference sequence). Concerning this clone: Antigen specificity is unknown.

Assay used: immunoSEQ multiplex PCR; TCRdb lists only in-frame clones, some missing. The table has tens of thousands of clones, about 90% seen once; the top ten hold 2.5% to 3.5%. Study-level results: There were approximately 150 TCR beta chains listed as cytomegalovirus-associated. In the approximately 130 validation repertoires, roughly 94% of cluster scores exceeded 0, per a later analysis. Using the classifier, cytomegalovirus status was reportedly diagnosed with high specificity and sensitivity. It was confirmed in vitro that a few of the CMV-associated chains were specific for CMV antigens.

This rearrangement joins TRBV7-9 to TRBJ1-2; perhaps TRBD1 as D (5 bases). This sequence was found in a man aged 18 to 29 in good health and CMV-seronegative. The sequenced sample was PBMCs. The CDR3 loop reads CASSLELQVNYGYTF. As DNA, the CDR3 is TGTGCCAGCAGCTTAGAGTTACAGGTGAACTATGGCTACACCTTC.